This record concerns one T cell receptor beta chain sequence. Its specificity is not known. A universal primer site came from template switching; cDNA carried unique molecular identifiers. TCRdb used MiXCR to reprocess the 5' RACE reads, holding one entry per CDR3 protein. The sample holds under 450,000 distinct CDR3 sequences; approximately 18% are singletons and the top ten take around 12%. This sample stems from a study of identical twins. Points from the study as a whole: Where beta out-of-frame sequences were concerned, excess twin sharing was weaker. Zero-insertion analyses might be partly confounded by invariant T cells like MAIT and iNKT. Cross-sectional statistics underpinned the conclusions; the same donors were not followed.

The germline V gene encodes CDR1 MDHEN and CDR2 SYDVKM. V gave up 6 bases and J gave up 0 bases; unmatched junction bases: 12. The CDR3 contains 17 residues. The chain has TRBV28 and TRBJ2-3, with TRBD1 matching 7 bases. The sequencing input was naive T cells sorted from blood. The TCR was taken from a man aged 50-60 years in good health. This chain's CDR3 is CASSRYPGQSSTDTQYF. The CDR3 bases are TGTGCCAGCAGCCGCTACCCGGGACAGTCTAGCACAGATACGCAGTATTTT.